The 10 T cell receptor beta chains below all came from one sample that was sequenced in a study of T-cell reconstitution after alpha-beta-depleted transplantation in children (dated by TCRdb to 2016 to 2017). The treatment or condition label, as the study defines it: allogeneic hematopoietic cell transplantation with graft depleted of TCRalphabeta T cells and CD19 B cells. Libraries were made using PCR. The sample was run on an Illumina HiSeq 2500. Molecular barcoding was employed in the preparation of TCR libraries, with unique molecular identifiers being used to normalize TCRbeta repertoire quantification. Using fastp at Q25 and MiXCR, TCRdb reprocessed the public reads and kept productive beta chains. CDR3 protein duplicates are merged, each entry listing the most common genes and DNA. The sample table contains about 440,000 distinct CDR3 sequences; only one count was recorded for 43% of them. Together, the top ten hold 27% of the sample.

The starting material was PBMCs, obtained before TCRalphabeta/CD19-depleted stem cell transplant. The receptors derive from a girl aged 2-9 years with aplastic anemia, due to receive a stem cell transplant.

There are a few counts of this clonotype. This chain joins TRBV6-5 and TRBJ2-7, with D perhaps TRBD1 (6 bases). The germline V gene has CDR1 MNHEY and CDR2 SVGAGI. Trimming removed 2 bases from V and 3 bases from J, with 11 bases in between. The CDR3 is 14 residues long. DNA for the CDR3: TGTGCCAGCAGTTACCCAAAGGACAGCTACGAGCAGTACTTC. Its translation is CASSYPKDSYEQYF.

The chain is built from TRBV2 and TRBJ2-7, with 8 nucleotides matching TRBD1. The germline V gene encodes CDR1 SNHLY and CDR2 FYNNEI. This CDR3 is built from 13 residues. Trimming removed 10 bases from V and 7 bases from J; junction bases left unmatched: 12. CDR3 in amino acids: CATYTGGGGEQYF. In DNA form, the CDR3 reads TGTGCCACCTACACAGGGGGTGGAGGGGAGCAGTACTTC.

This clonotype was seen many times. The V call is TRBV20-1, the J call TRBJ1-2, with 7 bases identical to TRBD1. The CDR3 covers 15 residues. CDR1 is DFQATT and CDR2 is SNEGSKA in the germline V gene (reference sequence). V was pared by 0 bases and J by 6 bases, with 10 bases of the junction left unmatched. DNA for the CDR3: TGCAGTGCTAGAGATAGGACAGGATCAGGGGATGGCTACACCTTC. Its protein is CSARDRTGSGDGYTF.

This chain joins TRBV5-1 and TRBJ2-1; the D gene is possibly TRBD2 (6 bases). CDR3 length: 14 residues. The germline V gene has CDR1 SGHRS and CDR2 YFSETQ. The V end was cut by 6 bases, the J end by 7 bases, with 17 bases between. The CDR3 is CASTLEGPGNEQFF. The CDR3 nucleotides read TGCGCCAGCACGCTGGAGGGACCCGGGAATGAGCAGTTCTTC.

The table lists this clonotype with a few counts. This chain joins TRBV6-1 and TRBJ1-6; the match to TRBD1 covers 12 bases. CDR1 is MNHNS, CDR2 SASEGT, per germline. The CDR3 sequence is 15 residues long. Germline trimming cut 6 bases from V and 6 bases from J; bases unmatched to any gene: 3. CDR3 sequence reads: CASRGDRGLNSPLHF. DNA for the CDR3: TGTGCCAGCAGAGGGGACAGGGGGCTTAATTCACCCCTCCACTTT.

This clonotype was observed at least ten times. One junction end does not reproduce the germline sequence, and a read error may be involved. The gene calls are TRBV29-1 and TRBJ1-2; 8 positions match TRBD1. Germline CDR1 SQVTM, CDR2 ANQGSEA. This CDR3 contains 14 residues. The CDR3 is CSVEGRTGTYGYTF. CDR3 nucleotide sequence: TGCAGCGTCGAAGGGCGGACAGGGACCTATGGCTACACCTTC.

V and J are TRBV20-1 and TRBJ1-2; TRBD1 aligns across 9 bases. This CDR3 region has 14 residues. Trimming cost V 3 bases and J 7 bases; bases outside gene matches: 9. Germline V lookup: CDR1 DFQATT, CDR2 SNEGSKA (reference sequence). The CDR3 loop reads CSASSWTGEGGYTF. The CDR3 DNA is TGCAGTGCTAGCTCCTGGACAGGGGAGGGTGGCTACACCTTC.

This clonotype was counted a few times. In DNA, the CDR3 is TGCGCCAGCAGCCGACTGGACGCACGCACCGGGGAGCTGTTTTTT. Translated: CASSRLDARTGELFF. This chain joins TRBV5-1 and TRBJ2-2; no reliable D call. The germline V and J ends were trimmed by 4 bases and 4 bases, with 14 bases remaining between them. The CDR3 is 15 residues long. CDR1 and CDR2 from the germline V gene are SGHRS and YFSETQ.

The V call is TRBV30, the J call TRBJ1-5; D gene unclear. V was pared by 4 bases and J by 4 bases, with 11 bases between. Germline CDR1 GTSNPN, CDR2 SVGIG (reference sequence). The CDR3 is made up of 13 amino acids. CDR3: CAWTLGLNQPQHF. CDR3 nucleotides: TGTGCCTGGACCCTCGGTCTGAATCAGCCCCAGCATTTT. Complete variable domain (other parts from reference TRBV30 and TRBJ1-5): SQTIHQWPATLVQPVGSPLSLECTVEGTSNPNLYWYRQAAGRGLQLLFYSVGIGQISSEVPQNLSASRPQDRQFILSSKKLLLSDSGFYLCAWTLGLNQPQHFGDGTRLSIL.

This clonotype was seen at least ten times. The J gene is TRBJ2-5, the V gene TRBV10-3; the D is unclear. This CDR3 is 13 amino acids long. The germline gives CDR1 ENHRY, CDR2 SYGVKD. V was pared by 2 bases and J by 5 bases, with 9 bases between. This chain's CDR3 is CAISEPAGETQYF. The CDR3 nucleotides are TGTGCCATCAGTGAGCCTGCCGGGGAGACCCAGTACTTC.